The 21 T cell receptor beta chains listed next were all sequenced from one sample in a study of graft-versus-host responses after intestinal transplantation. The starting material, graft tissue, was processed to release intraepithelial and lamina propria lymphocytes. Sequenced by immunoSEQ multiplex PCR; TCRdb stores in-frame clones only, minus some. The sample records 15,000 to 20,000 clones, about 80% being singletons. The sequenced sample was ileum tissue, obtained about 600 days after intestinal transplantation. These receptors were collected from a human patient who received an intestinal transplant, so some T cells may come from the graft donor.

The rearrangement uses TRBV19 and TRBJ2-7; D gene ambiguous. CDR1 and CDR2 from the germline V gene are LNHDA and SQIVND (reference sequence). The CDR3 is made up of 12 amino acids. V was shortened by 7 bases and J by 5 bases, with 12 bases between the two germline ends. CDR3 bases: TGTGCCAGTACTCCCTCGTTTAACGAGCAGTACTTC. It is translated as CASTPSFNEQYF. The full variable domain, completed using reference TRBV19 and TRBJ2-7, is DGGITQSPKYLFRKEGQNVTLSCEQNLNHDAMYWYRQDPGQGLRLIYYSQIVNDFQKGDIAEGYSVSREKKESFPLTVTSAQKNPTAFYLCASTPSFNEQYFGPGTRLTVT.

This chain uses TRBV18 with TRBJ2-5, with 10 bases lining up with TRBD1. TRBJ2-7 matches the DNA end more closely, so the J call is doubtful. The CDR3 loop spans 15 amino acids. Germline V gene data show CDR1 as KGHSH and CDR2 as LQKENI. The CDR3 spells CASSPKTGGEYEQYF. CDR3 nucleotide sequence: TGTGCCAGCTCACCCAAGACAGGGGGCGAATACGAGCAGTACTTC.

The V call is TRBV29-1, the J call TRBJ2-3; TRBD1 agrees at 9 bases. The CDR3 totals 14 residues. The trim removed 6 bases at V and 0 bases at J, leaving 4 bases unmatched. The germline V gene has CDR1 SQVTM and CDR2 ANQGSEA. The CDR3 here is CSVEDRGSTDTQYF. CDR3 sequence (DNA): TGCAGCGTGGAGGACAGGGGAAGCACAGATACGCAGTATTTT.

The J gene is TRBJ1-6, the V gene TRBV5-1; TRBD1 aligns across 7 bases. This CDR3 region has 16 residues. CDR1 SGHRS and CDR2 YFSETQ come from the germline V gene. V shed 4 bases and J 9 bases; nucleotides not matched to a gene: 13. CDR3 sequence reads: CASSVTMTGTGSPLHF. The CDR3, as DNA: TGCGCCAGCAGCGTGACCATGACAGGGACGGGTTCACCCCTCCACTTT.

The table lists this clone with a few counts. The sample carries other DNA sequences with the same CDR3. The rearrangement uses TRBV5-1 and TRBJ1-1; maybe TRBD1 (6 bases). The CDR3 extends over 14 amino acids. Between the trimmed V and J ends, which lost 4 bases and 5 bases, there was a span of 15 bases. Germline CDR1 is SGHRS and CDR2 is YFSETQ. As DNA, the CDR3 is TGCGCCAGCAGCCTTAGGGGGGGAGGTACTGAAGCTTTCTTT. Its protein is CASSLRGGGTEAFF. Full variable domain (rest looked up from reference TRBV5-1 and TRBJ1-1): KAGVTQTPRYLIKTRGQQVTLSCSPISGHRSVSWYQQTPGQGLQFLFEYFSETQRNKGNFPGRFSGRQFSNSRSEMNVSTLELGDSALYLCASSLRGGGTEAFFGQGTRLTVV.

The chain recombines TRBV15 with TRBJ1-3; a possible D gene is TRBD1 (5 bases). Germline V gives CDR1 LNHNV, CDR2 YYDKDF (reference sequence). Trimming left V 0 bases short and J 2 bases short, with 11 bases between. CDR3 length: 16 residues. The CDR3 sequence is CATSRDPGGAGNTIYF. In DNA, the CDR3 is TGTGCCACCAGCAGAGATCCCGGGGGAGCTGGAAACACCATATATTTT.

J is TRBJ1-2 and V is TRBV2; a weak D match, TRBD1 (5 bases). CDR1 is SNHLY and CDR2 is FYNNEI in the germline V gene. This CDR3 spans 13 amino acids. V was trimmed by 4 bases and J by 8 bases, leaving 14 bases between them. The CDR3 DNA is TGTGCCAGCAGTGCAGCAGGGATTGGAGGCTACACCTTC. This codes for CASSAAGIGGYTF.

The J gene is TRBJ2-5, the V gene TRBV10-1; D is undetermined. V was shortened by 6 bases and J by 2 bases, with 13 bases between the two germline ends. Germline-derived CDR1 and CDR2 are WNHNN and SYGVQD (reference sequence). The CDR3 spans 14 residues. The DNA of the CDR3 is TGCGCCAGCAGCAAGGGTTGGGAACAAGAGACCCAGTACTTC. Translation gives CASSKGWEQETQYF.

The V gene is TRBV30, the J gene TRBJ2-7; D not certain. In germline, CDR1 is GTSNPN, CDR2 SVGIG (reference sequence). V was pared by 5 bases and J by 3 bases, with 8 bases between. The CDR3 runs to 11 residues. CDR3 coding DNA: TGTGCCTGGGGAAGGGTCTACGAGCAGTACTTC. Amino acids: CAWGRVYEQYF.

The chain carries TRBV5-1 and TRBJ2-1; 7 bases are shared with TRBD2. The CDR3 is made up of 16 amino acids. CDR1 and CDR2 from the germline V gene are SGHRS and YFSETQ. The junction had 12 bases not matched to a gene; V was cut back by 0 bases and J by 9 bases. This CDR3 reads CASSLEGPLAVIEQFF. In DNA form, the CDR3 reads TGCGCCAGCAGCTTGGAGGGGCCGCTAGCGGTAATTGAGCAGTTCTTC.

The CDR3 sequence is CATGVHNEQFF. The CDR3 bases are TGTGCCACGGGGGTTCACAATGAGCAGTTCTTC. The chain uses TRBV27 and TRBJ2-1; tentatively, D is TRBD2 (6 bases). Per the germline V gene, CDR1 is MNHEY and CDR2 is SMNVEV (reference sequence). CDR3 length equals 11 residues. The V and J ends lost 10 bases and 5 bases respectively, with 9 bases between them.

The chain uses TRBV7-8 and TRBJ2-5, with 7 nucleotides matching TRBD2. This CDR3 contains 20 residues. The trim removed 2 bases at V and 2 bases at J, leaving 20 bases unmatched. Germline-derived CDR1 and CDR2 are SGHVS and FQNEAQ. DNA for the CDR3: TGTGCCAGCAGCTTACCCCGAGGGGCCAGCGGGGAGGCAAAACAAGAGACCCAGTACTTC. It specifies CASSLPRGASGEAKQETQYF. Complete variable domain (other parts from reference TRBV7-8 and TRBJ2-5): GAGVSQSPRYKVAKRGQDVALRCDPISGHVSLFWYQQALGQGPEFLTYFQNEAQLDKSGLPSDRFFAERPEGSVSTLKIQRTQQEDSAVYLCASSLPRGASGEAKQETQYFGPGTRLLVL.

The chain is built from TRBV18 and TRBJ1-1; maybe TRBD1 (5 bases). V lost 6 bases and J lost 3, with 11 bases in between. This CDR3 has 13 residues. The germline V gene has CDR1 KGHSH and CDR2 LQKENI. The CDR3 sequence is CASSRGWDTEAFF. Here the CDR3 DNA reads TGTGCCAGCTCGCGGGGGTGGGACACTGAAGCTTTCTTT.

This sequence joins TRBV27 and TRBJ2-1; TRBD2 aligns across 8 bases. Germline V gene sequence: CDR1 MNHEY, CDR2 SMNVEV (reference sequence). This CDR3 contains 19 residues. Losses at the gene ends were 2 bases for V and 5 bases for J; bases not matched to a gene: 17. The CDR3 DNA reads TGTGCCAGCAGTTTACGCGGCAGGAGTTATAGCGGGGTCAACAATGAGCAGTTCTTC. It encodes CASSLRGRSYSGVNNEQFF.

The chain couples TRBV6-1 to TRBJ2-7, with D perhaps TRBD1 or TRBD2 (5 bases each). Trimming removed 6 bases at V and 6 bases at J, with 15 bases between. Germline CDR1 MNHNS, CDR2 SASEGT. The CDR3 is 13 residues long. As DNA, the CDR3 is TGTGCCAGCAGGGCCGGGACGGCGGCCGAGCAGTACTTC. Its protein is CASRAGTAAEQYF.

The V call is TRBV2, the J call TRBJ1-2, with TRBD1 identical over 7 bases. CDR1 is SNHLY, CDR2 FYNNEI, per germline. The V segment lost 5 bases and the J segment 4 bases; nucleotides outside the gene matches: 4. This CDR3 contains 13 residues. The CDR3 reads CASSTGQAYGYTF. The CDR3 DNA sequence: TGTGCCAGCAGTACAGGACAGGCCTATGGCTACACCTTC.

The chain combines TRBV4-1 with TRBJ2-4; 11 positions match TRBD2. Germline V gene lookup returns CDR1 MGHRA and CDR2 YSYEKL. Trimming at V came to 0 bases and at J to 3 bases, leaving 16 bases not matched to a gene. The CDR3 length is 21 residues. CDR3 protein: CASSQERVGTSGPRSKNIQYF. Here the CDR3 DNA reads TGCGCCAGCAGCCAAGAAAGGGTCGGGACTAGCGGCCCTCGGAGCAAAAACATTCAGTACTTC.

The chain recombines TRBV9 with TRBJ1-6; weak D call: TRBD1 (5 bases). V was trimmed by 0 bases and J by 11 bases, leaving 24 bases between them. The CDR3 totals 18 residues. Germline assignment: CDR1 SGDLS and CDR2 YYNGEE. The CDR3 bases are TGTGCCAGCAGCGTAGAGGGAGGTGGGGGTTTGTTCCGTCCACCCCTCCACTTT. Translated, it gives CASSVEGGGGLFRPPLHF.

This clone was seen just once. The chain is built from TRBV29-1 and TRBJ1-2; a possible D gene is TRBD1 (5 bases). V shed 1 base and J shed 0 bases, with 12 bases lying between them. The CDR3 extends over 15 amino acids. Germline assignment: CDR1 SQVTM and CDR2 ANQGSEA. The CDR3 DNA is TGCAGCGTTGAAGGACAGATACACGCTAACTATGGCTACACCTTC. Translated, it gives CSVEGQIHANYGYTF.

The rearrangement joins TRBV30 to TRBJ1-1; no reliable D call. V shed 3 bases and J shed 10 bases, with 15 bases lying between them. The CDR3 spans 12 residues. Germline V lookup: CDR1 GTSNPN, CDR2 SVGIG (reference sequence). CDR3 DNA sequence: TGTGCCTGGAGGAAGGACCAGGTTCCAGCTTTCTTT. It specifies CAWRKDQVPAFF.

This sequence joins TRBV23-1 and TRBJ1-5, with D perhaps TRBD1 (6 bases). TRBV23-1 is given ORF status, its function remaining uncertain. Deletions cut 0 bases from V and 5 bases from J, with 14 bases between. The CDR3 totals 16 residues. The CDR3 region is CASSQSGQGRDQPQHF. DNA of the CDR3: TGCGCCAGCAGTCAATCGGGGCAGGGGAGGGATCAGCCCCAGCATTTT.